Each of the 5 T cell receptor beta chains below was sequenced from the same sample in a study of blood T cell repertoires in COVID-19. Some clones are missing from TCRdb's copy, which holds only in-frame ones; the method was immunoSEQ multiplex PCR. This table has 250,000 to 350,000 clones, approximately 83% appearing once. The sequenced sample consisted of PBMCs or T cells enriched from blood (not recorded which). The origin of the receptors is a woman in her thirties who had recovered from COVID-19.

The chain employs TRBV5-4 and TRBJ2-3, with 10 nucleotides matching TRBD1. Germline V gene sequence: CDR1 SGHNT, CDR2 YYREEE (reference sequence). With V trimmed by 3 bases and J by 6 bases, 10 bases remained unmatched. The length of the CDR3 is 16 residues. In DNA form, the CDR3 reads TGTGCCAGCAGCTCCCGGGACAGGGGAGTTGCGGATACGCAGTATTTT. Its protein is CASSSRDRGVADTQYF.

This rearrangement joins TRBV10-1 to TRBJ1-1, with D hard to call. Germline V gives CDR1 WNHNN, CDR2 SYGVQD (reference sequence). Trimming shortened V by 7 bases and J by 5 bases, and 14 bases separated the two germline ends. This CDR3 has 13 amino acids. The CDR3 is CASKQDLITEAFF. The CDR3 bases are TGCGCCAGCAAGCAGGATCTAATTACTGAAGCTTTCTTT.

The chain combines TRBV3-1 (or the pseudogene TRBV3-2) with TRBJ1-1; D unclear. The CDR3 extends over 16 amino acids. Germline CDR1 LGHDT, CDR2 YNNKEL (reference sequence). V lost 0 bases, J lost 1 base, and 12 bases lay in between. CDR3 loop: CASSQEQLAGNTEAFF. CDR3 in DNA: TGTGCCAGCAGCCAAGAACAGCTAGCTGGGAACACTGAAGCTTTCTTT.

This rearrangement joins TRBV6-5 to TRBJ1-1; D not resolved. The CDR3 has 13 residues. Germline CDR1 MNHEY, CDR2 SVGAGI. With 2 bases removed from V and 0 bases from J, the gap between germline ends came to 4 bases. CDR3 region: CASSYTLNTEAFF. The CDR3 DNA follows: TGTGCCAGCAGTTACACACTGAACACTGAAGCTTTCTTT.

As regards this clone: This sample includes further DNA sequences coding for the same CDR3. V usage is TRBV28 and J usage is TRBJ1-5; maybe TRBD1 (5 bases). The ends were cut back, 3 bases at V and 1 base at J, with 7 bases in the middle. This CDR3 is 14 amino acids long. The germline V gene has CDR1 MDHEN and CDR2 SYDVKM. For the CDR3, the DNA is TGTGCCAGCAGTTTGGGGGGGAGCAATCAGCCCCAGCATTTT. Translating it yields CASSLGGSNQPQHF.